This TCR beta chain originates from a study of blood T cell repertoires in COVID-19. Study-wide context: Samples taken during acute and convalescent COVID-19 were collected in the United States, Italy and Spain. PBMCs, B-cell-depleted T cells, or T cells provided the cDNA or gDNA that made up the material.

CDR1 and CDR2 (germline): MNHEY, SMNVEV (reference sequence). J lost 5 bases, V lost 8 bases, and 7 bases had no gene match. This CDR3 spans 13 amino acids. In the original analysis: The assay estimated nucleated cells by amplifying reference gene primers. Sequenced by immunoSEQ multiplex PCR; TCRdb stores in-frame clones only, minus some. V and J calls and clone size are given by that table; D and trimming were obtained from the DNA. Here the sample spans over 300,000 clones, 85% being singletons. The TCR originated in a human donor in a cohort sampled during active COVID-19. The V call is TRBV27, the J call TRBJ1-2, with TRBD1 matching 8 bases. The specimen was peripheral blood. CDR3 in DNA: TGTGCCAGCCGACAGGGGCGAGAATATGGCTACACCTTC. Encoded protein: CASRQGREYGYTF.